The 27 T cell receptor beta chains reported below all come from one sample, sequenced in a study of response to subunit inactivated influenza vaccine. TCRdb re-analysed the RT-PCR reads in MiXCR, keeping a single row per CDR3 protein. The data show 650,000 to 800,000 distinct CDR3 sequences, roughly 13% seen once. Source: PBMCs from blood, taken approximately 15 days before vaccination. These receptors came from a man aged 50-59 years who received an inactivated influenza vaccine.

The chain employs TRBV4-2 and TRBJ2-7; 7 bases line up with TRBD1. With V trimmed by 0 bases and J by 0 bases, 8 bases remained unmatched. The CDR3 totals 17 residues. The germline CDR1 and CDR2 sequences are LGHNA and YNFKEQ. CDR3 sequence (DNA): TGTGCCAGCAGCCAAGACGGGTTTAACAGGGGCTCCTACGAGCAGTACTTC. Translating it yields CASSQDGFNRGSYEQYF.

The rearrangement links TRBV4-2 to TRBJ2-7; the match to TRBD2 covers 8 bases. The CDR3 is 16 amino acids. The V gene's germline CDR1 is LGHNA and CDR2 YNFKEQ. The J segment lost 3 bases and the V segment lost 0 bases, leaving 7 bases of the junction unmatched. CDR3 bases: TGTGCCAGCAGCCAAGATTCTAGCGGGTTTTTCTACGAGCAGTACTTC. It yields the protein CASSQDSSGFFYEQYF.

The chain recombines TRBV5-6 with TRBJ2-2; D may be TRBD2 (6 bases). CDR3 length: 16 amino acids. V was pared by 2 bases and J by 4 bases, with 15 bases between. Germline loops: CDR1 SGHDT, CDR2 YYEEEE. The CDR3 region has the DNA TGTGCCAGCAGCTTTAGCGGAAAGCGAAGCACCGGGGAGCTGTTTTTT. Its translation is CASSFSGKRSTGELFF.

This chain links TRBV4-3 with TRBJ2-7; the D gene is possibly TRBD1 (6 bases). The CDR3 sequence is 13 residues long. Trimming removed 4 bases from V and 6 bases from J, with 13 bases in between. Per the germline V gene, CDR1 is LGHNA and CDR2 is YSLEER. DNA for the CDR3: TGCGCCAGCAGCCCCTACGTAGGGGGCGAGCAGTACTTC. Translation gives CASSPYVGGEQYF.

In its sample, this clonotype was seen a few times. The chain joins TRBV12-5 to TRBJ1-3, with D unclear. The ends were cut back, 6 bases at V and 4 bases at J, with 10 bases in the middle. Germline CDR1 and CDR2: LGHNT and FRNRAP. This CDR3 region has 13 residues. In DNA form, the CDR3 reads TGTGCTAGTGGCTCCGGACGGGGAAACACCATATATTTT. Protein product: CASGSGRGNTIYF. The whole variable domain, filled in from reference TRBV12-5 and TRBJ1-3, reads DARVTQTPRHKVTEMGQEVTMRCQPILGHNTVFWYRQTMMQGLELLAYFRNRAPLDDSGMPKDRFSAEMPDATLATLKIQPSEPRDSAVYFCASGSGRGNTIYFGEGSWLTVV.

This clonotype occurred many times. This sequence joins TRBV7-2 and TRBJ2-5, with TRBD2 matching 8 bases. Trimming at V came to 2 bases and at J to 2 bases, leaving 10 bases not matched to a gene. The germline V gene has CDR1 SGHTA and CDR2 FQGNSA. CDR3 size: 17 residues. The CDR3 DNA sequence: TGTGCCAGCAGCTTATCCACCCCCGCTAGCGGGCAAGAGACCCAGTACTTC. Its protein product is CASSLSTPASGQETQYF.

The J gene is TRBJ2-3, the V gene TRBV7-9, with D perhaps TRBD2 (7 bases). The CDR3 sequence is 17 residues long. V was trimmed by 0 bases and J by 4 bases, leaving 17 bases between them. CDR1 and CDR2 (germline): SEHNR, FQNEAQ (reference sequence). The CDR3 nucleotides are TGTGCCAGCAGCTTAGCGGGGGACTACAGGGTTCCAGATACGCAGTATTTT. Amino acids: CASSLAGDYRVPDTQYF.

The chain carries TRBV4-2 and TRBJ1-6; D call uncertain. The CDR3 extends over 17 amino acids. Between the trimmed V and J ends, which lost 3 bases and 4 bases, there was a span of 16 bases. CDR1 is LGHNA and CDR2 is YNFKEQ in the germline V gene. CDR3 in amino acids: CASSQTMTRGYNSPLHF. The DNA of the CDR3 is TGTGCCAGCAGCCAGACCATGACTCGTGGTTATAATTCACCCCTCCACTTT.

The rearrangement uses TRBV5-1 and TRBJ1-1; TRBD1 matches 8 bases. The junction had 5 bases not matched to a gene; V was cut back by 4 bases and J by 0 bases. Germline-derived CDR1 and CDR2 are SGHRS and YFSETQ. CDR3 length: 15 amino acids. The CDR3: CASSPSTGVNTEAFF. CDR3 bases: TGCGCCAGCAGCCCGTCGACAGGGGTGAACACTGAAGCTTTCTTT.

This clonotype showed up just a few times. CDR3 amino acids: CASSLGQTTTDTQYF. DNA of the CDR3: TGTGCCAGCAGTTTAGGTCAGACGACCACAGATACGCAGTATTTT. The rearrangement joins TRBV28 to TRBJ2-3; D ambiguous. CDR3 size: 15 residues. The germline V and J ends were trimmed by 2 bases and 2 bases, with 11 bases remaining between them. From germline, CDR1 is MDHEN and CDR2 SYDVKM.

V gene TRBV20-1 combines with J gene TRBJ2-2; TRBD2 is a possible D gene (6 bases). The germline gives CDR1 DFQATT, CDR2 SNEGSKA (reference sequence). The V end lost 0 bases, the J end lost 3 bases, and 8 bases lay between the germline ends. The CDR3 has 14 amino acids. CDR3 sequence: CSARDGDYTGELFF. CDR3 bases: TGCAGTGCTAGAGACGGGGACTACACCGGGGAGCTGTTTTTT.

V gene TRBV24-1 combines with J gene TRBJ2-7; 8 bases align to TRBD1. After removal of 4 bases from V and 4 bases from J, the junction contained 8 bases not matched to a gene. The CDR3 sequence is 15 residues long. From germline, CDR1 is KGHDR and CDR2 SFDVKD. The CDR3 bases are TGTGCCACCAGTGACCCACGGACAGGGCAATACGAGCAGTACTTC. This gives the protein CATSDPRTGQYEQYF.

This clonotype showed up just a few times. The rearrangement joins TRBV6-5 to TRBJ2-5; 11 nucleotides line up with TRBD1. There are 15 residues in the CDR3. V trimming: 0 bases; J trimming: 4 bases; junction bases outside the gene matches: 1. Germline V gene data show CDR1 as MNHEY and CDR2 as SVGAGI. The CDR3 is CASSYSGTGGETQYF. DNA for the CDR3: TGTGCCAGCAGTTACTCCGGGACAGGGGGAGAGACCCAGTACTTC.

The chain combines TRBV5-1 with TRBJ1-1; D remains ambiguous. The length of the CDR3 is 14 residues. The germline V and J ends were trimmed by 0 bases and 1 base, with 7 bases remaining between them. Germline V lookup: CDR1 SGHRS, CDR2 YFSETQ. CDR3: CASSLAWQNTEAFF. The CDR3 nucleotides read TGCGCCAGCAGCTTGGCCTGGCAGAACACTGAAGCTTTCTTT.

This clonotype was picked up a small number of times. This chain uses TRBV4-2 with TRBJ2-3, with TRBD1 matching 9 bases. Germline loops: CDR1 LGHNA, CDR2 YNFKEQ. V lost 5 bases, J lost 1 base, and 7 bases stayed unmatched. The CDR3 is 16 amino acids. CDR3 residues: CASSAGQGSRTDTQYF. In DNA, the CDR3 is TGTGCCAGCAGCGCTGGACAGGGGTCACGCACAGATACGCAGTATTTT.

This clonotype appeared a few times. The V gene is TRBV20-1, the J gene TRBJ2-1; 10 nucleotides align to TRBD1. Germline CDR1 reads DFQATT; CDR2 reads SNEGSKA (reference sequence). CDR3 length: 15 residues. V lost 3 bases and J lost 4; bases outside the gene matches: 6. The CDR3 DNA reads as TGCAGTGCTAGCCGGGACAGGGGCGAGTACAATGAGCAGTTCTTC. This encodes CSASRDRGEYNEQFF.

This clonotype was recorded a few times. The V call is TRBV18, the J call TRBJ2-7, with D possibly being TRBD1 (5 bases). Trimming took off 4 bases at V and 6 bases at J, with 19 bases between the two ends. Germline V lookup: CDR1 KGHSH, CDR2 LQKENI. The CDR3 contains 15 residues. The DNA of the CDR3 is TGTGCCAGCTCACAAACGACAGCCCCGGTTGGCGAGCAGTACTTC. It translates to CASSQTTAPVGEQYF.

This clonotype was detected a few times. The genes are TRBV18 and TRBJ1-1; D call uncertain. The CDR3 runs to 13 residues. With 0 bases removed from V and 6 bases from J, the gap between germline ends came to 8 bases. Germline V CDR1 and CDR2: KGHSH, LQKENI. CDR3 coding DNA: TGTGCCAGCTCACCACCGGCAAGGGCTGAAGCTTTCTTT. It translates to CASSPPARAEAFF. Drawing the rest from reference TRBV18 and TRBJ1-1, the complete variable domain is NAGVMQNPRHLVRRRGQEARLRCSPMKGHSHVYWYRQLPEEGLKFMVYLQKENIIDESGMPKERFSAEFPKEGPSILRIQQVVRGDSAAYFCASSPPARAEAFFGQGTRLTVV.

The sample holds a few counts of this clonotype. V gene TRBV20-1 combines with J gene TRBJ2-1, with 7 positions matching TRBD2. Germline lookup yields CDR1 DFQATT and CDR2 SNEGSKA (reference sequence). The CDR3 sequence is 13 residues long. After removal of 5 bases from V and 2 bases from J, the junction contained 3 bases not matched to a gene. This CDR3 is CSALGGTYNEQFF. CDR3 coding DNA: TGCAGTGCTTTGGGGGGGACCTACAATGAGCAGTTCTTC.

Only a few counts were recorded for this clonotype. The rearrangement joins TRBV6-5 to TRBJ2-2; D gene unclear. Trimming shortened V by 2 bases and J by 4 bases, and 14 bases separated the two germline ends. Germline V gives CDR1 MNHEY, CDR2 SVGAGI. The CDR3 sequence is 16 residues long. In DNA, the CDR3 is TGTGCCAGCAGTTACCCAAGGATAGGTAGCACCGGGGAGCTGTTTTTT. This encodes CASSYPRIGSTGELFF.

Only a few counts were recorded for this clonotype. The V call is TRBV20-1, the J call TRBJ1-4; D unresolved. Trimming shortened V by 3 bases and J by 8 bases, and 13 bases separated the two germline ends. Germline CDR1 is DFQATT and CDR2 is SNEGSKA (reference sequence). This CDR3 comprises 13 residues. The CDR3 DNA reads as TGCAGTGCTAGGAGAGTGGGTAGGGAAAAACTGTTTTTT. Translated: CSARRVGREKLFF.

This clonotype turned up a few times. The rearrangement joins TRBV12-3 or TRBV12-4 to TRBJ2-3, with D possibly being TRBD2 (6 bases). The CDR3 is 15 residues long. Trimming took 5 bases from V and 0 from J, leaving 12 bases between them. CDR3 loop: CASSPPGTSTDTQYF. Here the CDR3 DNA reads TGTGCCAGCAGTCCCCCGGGGACTAGCACAGATACGCAGTATTTT.

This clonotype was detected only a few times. The CDR3 reads CASSLAPRGNSPLHF. The CDR3 coding sequence is TGTGCCAGCAGCTTAGCACCAAGGGGTAATTCACCCCTCCACTTT. The chain uses TRBV7-2 and TRBJ1-6; tentatively, D is TRBD1 (5 bases). The ends were cut back, 0 bases at V and 6 bases at J, with 9 bases in the middle. Germline V gene lookup returns CDR1 SGHTA and CDR2 FQGNSA. This CDR3 comprises 15 residues.

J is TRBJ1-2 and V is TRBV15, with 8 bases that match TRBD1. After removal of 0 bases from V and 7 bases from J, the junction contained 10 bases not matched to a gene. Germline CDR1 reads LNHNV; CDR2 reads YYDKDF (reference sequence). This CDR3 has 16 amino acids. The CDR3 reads CATSRDWARGRGGYTF. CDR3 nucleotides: TGTGCCACCAGCAGAGATTGGGCCAGGGGGCGCGGTGGCTACACCTTC.

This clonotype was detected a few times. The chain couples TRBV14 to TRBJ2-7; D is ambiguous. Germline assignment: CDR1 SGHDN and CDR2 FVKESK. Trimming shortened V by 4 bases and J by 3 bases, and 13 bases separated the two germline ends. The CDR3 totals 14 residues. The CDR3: CASSLLGIRYEQYF. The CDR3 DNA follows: TGTGCCAGCAGCCTACTTGGGATCCGCTACGAGCAGTACTTC.

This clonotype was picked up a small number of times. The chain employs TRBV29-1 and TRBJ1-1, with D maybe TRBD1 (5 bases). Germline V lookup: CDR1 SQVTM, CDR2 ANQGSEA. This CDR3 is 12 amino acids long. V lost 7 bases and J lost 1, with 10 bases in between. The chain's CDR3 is CSGGLGNTEAFF. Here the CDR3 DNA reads TGCAGCGGGGGGTTGGGGAACACTGAAGCTTTCTTT.

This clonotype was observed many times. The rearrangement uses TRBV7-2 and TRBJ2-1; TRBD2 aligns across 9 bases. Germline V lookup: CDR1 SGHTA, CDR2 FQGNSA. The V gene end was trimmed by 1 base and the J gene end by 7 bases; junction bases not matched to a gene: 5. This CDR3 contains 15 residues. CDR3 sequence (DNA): TGTGCCAGCAGCTTAGAGGGACTAGCTCGGAATGAGCAGTTCTTC. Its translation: CASSLEGLARNEQFF.